This TCR beta chain is drawn from a study of a mutant IDH1 vaccine in newly diagnosed glioma. General observations from the study: The authors found pseudoprogression apparently unrelated to changes in top peripheral T cell clonotypes. Induction of immune responses by the vaccine occurred in approximately 92% of patients.

As for time point: baseline, week 1 (first vaccination visit). As to treatment: pre-vaccination baseline after standard-of-care therapy. Each of the donors came in with new WHO grade 3 or 4 astrocytomas that were IDH1-mutant and ATRX-lost. TCRdb's copy holds only in-frame clones and misses some; the assay was immunoSEQ multiplex PCR. Here the sample spans under 90,000 clones, 60% to 85% being singletons. For this clone: What it binds is not known.

V was pared by 3 bases and J by 0 bases, with 9 bases between. CDR3 length: 15 residues. The germline CDR1 and CDR2 sequences are KGHSH and LQKENI. J is TRBJ1-5 and V is TRBV18; TRBD1 is a possible D gene (6 bases). The specimen comprised PBMCs, sampled from a glioma patient treated with radiotherapy, temozolomide or both. The receptor comes from a man aged 50 to 59 with glioma. The CDR3: CASSPTGISNQPQHF. In nucleotides, the CDR3 is TGTGCCAGCTCACCTACAGGGATTAGCAATCAGCCCCAGCATTTT.